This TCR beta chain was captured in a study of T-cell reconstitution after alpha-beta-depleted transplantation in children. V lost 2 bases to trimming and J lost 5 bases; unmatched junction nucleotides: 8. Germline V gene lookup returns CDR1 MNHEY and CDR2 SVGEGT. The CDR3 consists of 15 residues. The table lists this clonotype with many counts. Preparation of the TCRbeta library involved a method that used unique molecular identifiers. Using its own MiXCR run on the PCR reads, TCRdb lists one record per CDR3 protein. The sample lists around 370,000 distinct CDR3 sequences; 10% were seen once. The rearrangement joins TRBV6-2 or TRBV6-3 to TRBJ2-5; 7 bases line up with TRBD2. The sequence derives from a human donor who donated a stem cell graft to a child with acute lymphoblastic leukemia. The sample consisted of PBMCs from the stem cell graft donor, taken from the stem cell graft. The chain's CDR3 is CASSYRMAGGETQYF. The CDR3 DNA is TGTGCCAGCAGTTACAGGATGGCCGGGGGGGAGACCCAGTACTTC.